This T cell receptor (beta chain) appears in the sequencing data of a study of blood T cell repertoires in COVID-19. In the study's own analysis: Reference gene primer amplification yielded estimated nucleated cell counts. The table came from immunoSEQ multiplex PCR; TCRdb's copy has only in-frame clones and leaves some out. V, J and clone size reflect that table, while D and trimming were determined from the DNA. The sample lists 190,000 or so clones, more than 75% occurring once. The CDR3 consists of 16 residues. The V and J ends lost 4 bases and 7 bases, in that order; junction bases with no gene match: 14. Germline V gene sequence: CDR1 MNHEY, CDR2 SVGAGI.

This receptor was identified in a woman in her late teens or twenties who had recovered from COVID-19. This chain uses TRBV6-5 with TRBJ1-2, with 8 positions matching TRBD1. Material for sequencing was peripheral blood. CDR3 sequence (DNA): TGTGCCAGCAGTTCAACCCCCGGGACAGGTCTATCTGGCTACACCTTC. It yields the protein CASSSTPGTGLSGYTF.